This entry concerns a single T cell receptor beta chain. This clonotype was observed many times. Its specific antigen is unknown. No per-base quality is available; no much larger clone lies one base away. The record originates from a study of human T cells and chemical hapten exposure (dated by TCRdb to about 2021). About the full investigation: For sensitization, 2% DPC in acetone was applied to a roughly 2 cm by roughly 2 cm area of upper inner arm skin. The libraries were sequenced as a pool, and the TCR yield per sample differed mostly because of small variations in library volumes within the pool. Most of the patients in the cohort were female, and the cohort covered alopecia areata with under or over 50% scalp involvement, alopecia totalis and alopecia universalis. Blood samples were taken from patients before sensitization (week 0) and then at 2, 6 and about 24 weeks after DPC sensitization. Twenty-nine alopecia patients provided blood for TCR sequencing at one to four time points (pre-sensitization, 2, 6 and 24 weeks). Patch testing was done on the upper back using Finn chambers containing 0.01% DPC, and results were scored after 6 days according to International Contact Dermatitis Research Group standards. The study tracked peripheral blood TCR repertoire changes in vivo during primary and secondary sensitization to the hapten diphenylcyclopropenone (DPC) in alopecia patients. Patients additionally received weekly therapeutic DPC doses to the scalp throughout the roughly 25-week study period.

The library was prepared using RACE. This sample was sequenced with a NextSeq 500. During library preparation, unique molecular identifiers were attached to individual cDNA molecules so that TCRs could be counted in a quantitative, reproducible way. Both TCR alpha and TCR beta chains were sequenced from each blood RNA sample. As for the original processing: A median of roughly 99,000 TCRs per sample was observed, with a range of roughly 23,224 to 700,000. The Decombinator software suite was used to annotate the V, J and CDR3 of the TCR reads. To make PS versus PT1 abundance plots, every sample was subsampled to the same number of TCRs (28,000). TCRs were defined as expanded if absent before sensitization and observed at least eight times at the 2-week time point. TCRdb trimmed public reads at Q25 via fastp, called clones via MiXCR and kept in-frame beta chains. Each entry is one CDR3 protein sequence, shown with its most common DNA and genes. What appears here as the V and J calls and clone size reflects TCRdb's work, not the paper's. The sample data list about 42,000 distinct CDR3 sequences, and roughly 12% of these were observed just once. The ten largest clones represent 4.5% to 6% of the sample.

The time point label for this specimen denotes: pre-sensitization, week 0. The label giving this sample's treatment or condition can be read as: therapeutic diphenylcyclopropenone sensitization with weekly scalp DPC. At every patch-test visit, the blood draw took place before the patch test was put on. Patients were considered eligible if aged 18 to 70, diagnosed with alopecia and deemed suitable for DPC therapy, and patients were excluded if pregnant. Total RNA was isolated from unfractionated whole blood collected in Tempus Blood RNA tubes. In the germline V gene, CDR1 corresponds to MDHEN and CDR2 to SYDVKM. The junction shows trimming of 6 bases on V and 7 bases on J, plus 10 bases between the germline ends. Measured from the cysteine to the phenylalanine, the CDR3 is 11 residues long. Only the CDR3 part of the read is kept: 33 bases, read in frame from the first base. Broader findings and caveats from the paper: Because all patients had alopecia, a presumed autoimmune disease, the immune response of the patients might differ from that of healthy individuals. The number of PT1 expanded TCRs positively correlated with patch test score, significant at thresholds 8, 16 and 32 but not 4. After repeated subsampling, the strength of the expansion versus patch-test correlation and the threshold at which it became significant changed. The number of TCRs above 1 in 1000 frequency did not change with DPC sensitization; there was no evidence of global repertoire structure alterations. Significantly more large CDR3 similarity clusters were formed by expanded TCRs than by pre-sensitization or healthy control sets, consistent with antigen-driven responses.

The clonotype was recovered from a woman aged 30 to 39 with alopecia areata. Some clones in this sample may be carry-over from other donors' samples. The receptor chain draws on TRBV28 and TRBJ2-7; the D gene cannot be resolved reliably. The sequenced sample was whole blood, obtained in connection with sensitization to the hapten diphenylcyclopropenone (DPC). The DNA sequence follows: TGTGCCAGCAGCACCTGGTTGGAGCAGTACTTC. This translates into CASSTWLEQYF. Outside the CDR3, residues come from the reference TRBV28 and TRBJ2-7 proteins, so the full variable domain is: DVKVTQSSRYLVKRTGEKVFLECVQDMDHENMFWYRQDPGLGLRLIYFSYDVKMKEKGDIPEGYSVSREKKERFSLILESASTNQTSMYLCASSTWLEQYFGPGTRLTVT.